This T cell receptor (beta chain) was profiled in a study of blood T cell repertoires in COVID-19. About the study: T cells, B-cell-depleted T cells, or PBMCs supplied cDNA or gDNA.

In the original workflow: Amplification from reference gene primers served as the basis for estimated nucleated cell counts. Method: immunoSEQ multiplex PCR; TCRdb's copy keeps in-frame clones and lacks some. V and J calls and clone size are those listed in that table; D and trimming were worked out from the DNA. The repertoire has about 260,000 clones, roughly four fifths of them found once; the top ten carry around 2%. V lost 2 bases, J lost 4 bases, and 5 bases lay in between. CDR1 and CDR2 from the germline V gene are SEHNR and FQNEAQ (reference sequence). The CDR3 spans 13 residues. The material sequenced was peripheral blood. The clonotype was recovered from a woman of 80 years or more with acute or convalescent COVID-19. This chain links TRBV7-9 with TRBJ2-2, with unresolved D. The CDR3 DNA reads TGTGCCAGCAGCTTATCAGGCACCGGGGAGCTGTTTTTT. This sequence encodes CASSLSGTGELFF.